This TCR beta chain was sequenced during a study of patients and donors after allogeneic stem cell transplantation. TCRdb re-derived calls from the RT-PCR reads in MiXCR, one entry per CDR3 protein. The sample has about 960,000 distinct CDR3 sequences; about a sixth are singletons. This clonotype occurred a few times. Germline V gives CDR1 SNHLY, CDR2 FYNNEI. The CDR3 runs 15 residues. The V end lost 6 bases, the J end lost 7 bases, and 18 bases lay between the germline ends. The sample comprised blood, either unsorted or a sorted T cell fraction (not recorded which). This clonotype was obtained from a human donor who was either an allogeneic HSCT recipient or a stem cell or donor lymphocyte infusion donor (not recorded which). It is not recorded whose cells these are; they may come from a transplant donor. The J gene is TRBJ2-2, the V gene TRBV2, with D perhaps TRBD2 (6 bases). The CDR3 loop is CASRVPAAGGGELFF. The CDR3 DNA sequence: TGTGCCAGCAGAGTGCCGGCTGCCGGGGGCGGGGAGCTGTTTTTT.